The rows below give T cell receptor beta chains drawn from one sample of a study of blood T cell repertoires in COVID-19. Repertoires were generated with immunoSEQ multiplex PCR, while TCRdb's copy carries only in-frame clones and drops some. The data contain 140,000 or so clones, roughly four fifths of them singletons. The specimen sequenced was peripheral blood. These receptors came from a woman at least 80 years old with acute or convalescent COVID-19. CDR3s leave out the opening cysteine and the closing phenylalanine or tryptophan.

TRBV19,TRBJ1-5,ASSIIGGVGQPQH
TRBV5-4,TRBJ2-2,ASSNDPRIARQGVTGELF
TRBV9,TRBJ1-1,ASSSTHSTEAF
TRBV27,TRBJ1-2,ASSLRGYYGYT
TRBV28,TRBJ2-2,ASSLLRERTGELF
TRBV28,TRBJ1-5,ASSGYGTGFNGPQH
TRBV5-1,TRBJ2-5,ASSPDMRRGAQETQY
TRBV7-8,TRBJ2-5,ASSIWDRQAGETQY
TRBV3-1/TRBV3-2,TRBJ1-1,ASSQTGHTEAF
TRBV3-1/TRBV3-2,TRBJ2-1,ASSQVQKGYSSYNEQF
TRBV4-2,TRBJ2-1,VRTTSGAYNEQF
TRBV11-2,TRBJ2-3,ASIALGGGTDTQY
TRBV27,TRBJ2-1,ASRISGMGSSYNEQF
TRBV4-1,TRBJ2-3,ASSQVLAGASTDTQY
TRBV7-6,TRBJ1-3,ASSSGQALSGNTIY
TRBV2,TRBJ1-2,ASSERAGNYGYT
TRBV10-3,TRBJ1-2,AISELSLRLANYGYT
TRBV30,TRBJ2-7,AWVRQGVYEQY
TRBV6-6,TRBJ1-1,ASRIQGDLEAF
TRBV6-1,TRBJ1-2,ASSATGQGIQDYGYT
TRBV7-8,TRBJ1-2,ASSSRGDRAPYGYT
TRBV18,TRBJ1-6,ASSPGRDSPLH
TRBV28,TRBJ2-7,ASSLELAVSSYEQY
TRBV27,TRBJ2-2,ASTGWPAGELF
TRBV27,TRBJ2-1,ASSSGPQGSYNEQF
TRBV27,TRBJ1-4,ASSPSPTGVGEKLF
TRBV27,TRBJ1-4,ASRTNDVRDRTTTNEKLF
TRBV11-2,TRBJ1-3,ASSSTRGPGNTIY
TRBV19,TRBJ1-1,ASSIGAGEAF
TRBV14,TRBJ2-1,ASSPPQGSGRRASYNEQF
TRBV10-1,TRBJ2-7,ASSLTSGGPSYEQY
TRBV28,TRBJ2-7,ASSFPRGSKYEQY
TRBV7-3,TRBJ1-1,ASSSGQGSSEAF
TRBV5-1,TRBJ2-7,ASSLALGSSYEQY
TRBV2,TRBJ1-1,ATIIAGTEAF
TRBV28,TRBJ1-6,ATRKTGGWSPLH
TRBV5-1,TRBJ2-2,ASSYSGGNTGELF
TRBV25-1,TRBJ2-7,ASSEVRGEQY
TRBV3-1/TRBV3-2,TRBJ2-5,ASSPGLAGGGETQY
TRBV4-1,TRBJ1-4,ASSQFRDDLATNEKLF
TRBV27,TRBJ2-7,ASSMGGPYEQY
TRBV5-1,TRBJ1-5,ASSPYPLTGVRGSNQPQH
TRBV7-8,TRBJ1-1,ASQPGQVLISTEAF
TRBV30,TRBJ1-3,AWSVERGAFSGNTIY
TRBV7-2,TRBJ2-5,ASSFVPGGEETQY
TRBV3-1/TRBV3-2,TRBJ1-6,ASSPGQGAGPSPLH
TRBV15,TRBJ2-1,ATSSTTSGRRWVEQF
TRBV7-8,TRBJ2-2,ASSAIAAANTGELF
TRBV7-9,TRBJ2-5,ASSQQYRVGETQY
TRBV5-1,TRBJ1-2,ASSFNNHRDGYT
TRBV13,TRBJ1-2,ASKDRGRYGYT
TRBV28,TRBJ2-5,ASSLSGFVQETQY
TRBV11-2,TRBJ2-2,ASSYSGRVTGELF